This entry lists 23 T cell receptor beta chains sequenced from one sample in a study of blood T cell repertoires in COVID-19. Some clones are missing from TCRdb's copy, which holds only in-frame ones; the method was immunoSEQ multiplex PCR. This table holds fewer than 400,000 clones, 92% found once. Specimen: PBMCs or T cells enriched from blood (not recorded which). The receptors were sampled from a woman younger than 45 who had recovered from COVID-19.

The chain employs TRBV11-2 and TRBJ1-6; tentative D call: TRBD1 (5 bases). Germline V CDR1 and CDR2: SGHAT, FQNNGV. CDR3 size: 13 residues. V was clipped by 1 base and J by 10 bases, with 8 bases between them. CDR3 in amino acids: CASSLVGQSPLHF. As DNA, the CDR3 is TGTGCCAGCAGCTTAGTGGGGCAATCACCCCTCCACTTT.

The chain has TRBV5-1 and TRBJ2-2, with unresolved D. In germline, CDR1 is SGHRS, CDR2 YFSETQ. With 4 bases removed from V and 7 bases from J, the gap between germline ends came to 14 bases. This CDR3 spans 14 amino acids. The CDR3 DNA reads as TGCGCCAGCAGCCCCCGGAGTGATGGCGGGGAGCTGTTTTTT. It encodes CASSPRSDGGELFF.

The chain employs TRBV19 and TRBJ1-2; possible D gene TRBD1, 5 bases. Germline values: CDR1 LNHDA, CDR2 SQIVND (reference sequence). This CDR3 has 16 amino acids. V lost 2 bases and J lost 3, with 16 bases in between. For the CDR3, the DNA is TGTGCCAGTAGTATAACCCCATCCGGGGGGGACTATGGCTACACCTTC. Its translation is CASSITPSGGDYGYTF.

The chain combines TRBV10-2 with TRBJ1-1, with D possibly being TRBD1 (5 bases). The germline V and J ends were trimmed by 6 bases and 3 bases, with 29 bases remaining between them. This CDR3 contains 19 residues. Germline V gives CDR1 WSHSY, CDR2 SAAADI. The CDR3 DNA sequence: TGCGCCAGCAGGCGGGGATTGAGGAATCGGGGGAAGAAGGACACTGAAGCTTTCTTT. This sequence encodes CASRRGLRNRGKKDTEAFF.

This chain joins TRBV28 and TRBJ1-2, with D perhaps TRBD1 (5 bases). This CDR3 is built from 12 residues. Germline values: CDR1 MDHEN, CDR2 SYDVKM. Trimming cost V 6 bases and J 4 bases, with 9 bases left between them. CDR3 sequence reads: CASRGPVYGYTF. In DNA, the CDR3 is TGTGCCAGCAGGGGGCCGGTCTATGGCTACACCTTC.

This chain joins TRBV6-5 and TRBJ2-3, with D uncertain. This CDR3 spans 13 amino acids. Germline CDR1 and CDR2: MNHEY and SVGAGI. Trimming cost V 4 bases and J 2 bases, with 7 bases left between them. DNA for the CDR3: TGTGCCAGCAGTTTCGGAGACACAGATACGCAGTATTTT. Translated, it gives CASSFGDTDTQYF.

The rearrangement joins TRBV14 to TRBJ2-7; the D gene is possibly TRBD2 (5 bases). CDR3 length: 13 residues. Trimming left V 1 base short and J 5 bases short, with 9 bases between. The germline gives CDR1 SGHDN, CDR2 FVKESK. CDR3 loop: CASSQVSGNEQYF. For the CDR3, the DNA is TGTGCCAGCAGCCAAGTGTCGGGGAACGAGCAGTACTTC.

This chain joins TRBV3-1 (or the pseudogene TRBV3-2) and TRBJ2-5; 14 positions agree with TRBD2. V lost 7 bases and J lost 4; bases outside the gene matches: 11. CDR1 LGHDT and CDR2 YNNKEL come from the germline V gene (reference sequence). This CDR3 contains 17 residues. CDR3 loop: CASTRGTSGGTIETQYF. The CDR3, as DNA: TGTGCCAGCACTCGGGGGACTAGCGGGGGAACCATAGAGACCCAGTACTTC.

J is TRBJ2-1 and V is TRBV7-6, with 8 nucleotides matching TRBD2. Trimming took 5 bases from V and 0 from J; bases not matched to a gene: 3. This CDR3 spans 15 amino acids. The germline CDR1 and CDR2 sequences are SGHVS and FNYEAQ. CDR3 DNA: TGTGCCAGCAGCGTACTAGCGGCCTCCTACAATGAGCAGTTCTTC. Protein: CASSVLAASYNEQFF. Full variable domain (rest looked up from reference TRBV7-6 and TRBJ2-1): GAGVSQSPRYKVTKRGQDVALRCDPISGHVSLYWYRQALGQGPEFLTYFNYEAQQDKSGLPNDRFSAERPEGSISTLTIQRTEQRDSAMYRCASSVLAASYNEQFFGPGTRLTVL.

The chain employs TRBV28 and TRBJ1-5; maybe TRBD1 (6 bases). Between the trimmed V and J ends, which lost 7 bases and 7 bases, there was a span of 20 bases. The length of the CDR3 is 15 residues. The V gene's germline CDR1 is MDHEN and CDR2 SYDVKM. The CDR3 region is CASTPGGRRSQPQHF. Written as DNA, the CDR3 is TGTGCCAGCACTCCGGGGGGGCGACGTAGCCAGCCCCAGCATTTT.

The rearrangement links TRBV4-2 to TRBJ2-2, with 11 bases that match TRBD2. Per germline, CDR1 LGHNA and CDR2 YNFKEQ. CDR3 length: 18 amino acids. The trim removed 1 base at V and 6 bases at J, leaving 10 bases unmatched. For the CDR3, the DNA is TGTGCCAGCAGCCAAGTAGTAACTAGCGGGAGAGGGGCCGGGGAGCTGTTTTTT. Translated, it gives CASSQVVTSGRGAGELFF.

This chain connects TRBV11-2 to TRBJ1-4; 7 bases align to TRBD1. The germline V gene encodes CDR1 SGHAT and CDR2 FQNNGV. CDR3 length equals 15 residues. Trimming removed 4 bases from V and 4 bases from J; junction bases left unmatched: 6. The CDR3 is CASSSLGGRNEKLFF. The DNA of the CDR3 is TGTGCCAGCAGCTCCCTAGGGGGCCGTAATGAAAAACTGTTTTTT. The full variable domain, completed using reference TRBV11-2 and TRBJ1-4, is EAGVAQSPRYKIIEKRQSVAFWCNPISGHATLYWYQQILGQGPKLLIQFQNNGVVDDSQLPKDRFSAERLKGVDSTLKIQPAKLEDSAVYLCASSSLGGRNEKLFFGSGTQLSVL.

V usage is TRBV24-1 and J usage is TRBJ2-5, with TRBD2 identical over 13 bases. The CDR3 contains 17 residues. Germline V CDR1 and CDR2: KGHDR, SFDVKD. Trimming cost V 9 bases and J 0 bases; bases outside gene matches: 9. The CDR3 spells CATQRGLAGTYQETQYF. For the CDR3, the DNA is TGTGCCACCCAGAGGGGACTAGCGGGAACGTACCAAGAGACCCAGTACTTC.

The CDR3 sequence is CASSFGGERYGYTF. CDR3 DNA sequence: TGTGCCAGCAGTTTTGGGGGCGAGAGATATGGCTACACCTTC. The rearrangement uses TRBV28 and TRBJ1-2; TRBD1 might be the D (6 bases). Trimming removed 3 bases from V and 5 bases from J, with 13 bases in between. The CDR3 length is 14 residues. The germline gives CDR1 MDHEN, CDR2 SYDVKM.

The V and J genes are TRBV6-5 and TRBJ1-5; tentatively, D is TRBD1 (6 bases). V gave up 7 bases and J gave up 5 bases, with 12 bases separating them. Germline V gene sequence: CDR1 MNHEY, CDR2 SVGAGI. CDR3 length equals 13 residues. The CDR3 region has the DNA TGTGCCAGCACCCCGGACAGATATCAGCCCCAGCATTTT. Translating gives CASTPDRYQPQHF.

The chain recombines TRBV9 with TRBJ1-3, with D maybe TRBD1 (5 bases). The CDR3 totals 15 residues. Between the trimmed V and J ends, which lost 4 bases and 0 bases, there was a span of 11 bases. The germline V gene encodes CDR1 SGDLS and CDR2 YYNGEE. CDR3 bases: TGTGCCAGCAGCCGAGACAGCTACTCTGGAAACACCATATATTTT. This translates into CASSRDSYSGNTIYF.

This chain uses TRBV4-3 with TRBJ2-1; TRBD1 agrees at 8 bases. Germline CDR1 is LGHNA and CDR2 is YSLEER. This CDR3 is 15 amino acids long. J was trimmed by 8 bases and V by 2 bases; bases with no gene match: 8. Here the CDR3 DNA reads TGCGCCAGCAGCCAACTGGGTTCAGGGGGCGATGAGCAGTTCTTC. Translated, it gives CASSQLGSGGDEQFF.

The chain links TRBV27 to TRBJ1-6; D gene uncertain. Between the trimmed V and J ends, which lost 6 bases and 0 bases, there was a span of 9 bases. This CDR3 has 15 residues. Germline V gene sequence: CDR1 MNHEY, CDR2 SMNVEV (reference sequence). The CDR3 loop reads CASRPTLSYNSPLHF. DNA for the CDR3: TGTGCCAGCAGACCGACTCTCTCCTATAATTCACCCCTCCACTTT.

The chain uses TRBV2 and TRBJ2-7, with 7 bases aligning to TRBD1. Germline V gene sequence: CDR1 SNHLY, CDR2 FYNNEI. V shed 9 bases and J 2 bases; nucleotides not matched to a gene: 7. The CDR3 covers 13 residues. The DNA for the CDR3 is TGTGCCAGAGAAGGACAGGTACCCTACGAGCAGTACTTC. This codes for CAREGQVPYEQYF.

The V and J genes are TRBV7-6 and TRBJ2-1; the match to TRBD2 covers 8 bases. This CDR3 has 17 amino acids. Germline V gene sequence: CDR1 SGHVS, CDR2 FNYEAQ. J was trimmed by 0 bases and V by 2 bases; bases with no gene match: 6. CDR3 loop: CASSLTGGEHSYNEQFF. DNA for the CDR3: TGTGCCAGCAGCTTAACCGGGGGGGAGCACTCCTACAATGAGCAGTTCTTC.

This sequence joins TRBV28 and TRBJ1-3, with D possibly TRBD1 on 5 matching bases. This CDR3 comprises 15 residues. CDR1 MDHEN and CDR2 SYDVKM come from the germline V gene. V dropped 6 bases and J dropped 0 bases, with 12 bases sitting between them. The CDR3 sequence is CASRSDTSSGNTIYF. CDR3 DNA: TGTGCCAGCAGGTCGGACACCAGCTCTGGAAACACCATATATTTT.

This chain joins TRBV14 and TRBJ1-6; TRBD1 matches at 8 bases. Per germline, CDR1 SGHDN and CDR2 FVKESK. After removal of 1 base from V and 8 bases from J, the junction contained 13 bases not matched to a gene. The CDR3 is 18 amino acids. The CDR3 DNA sequence: TGTGCCAGCAGCCAAGTACCTATATACGACAGGGGTTATTCACCCCTCCACTTT. This codes for CASSQVPIYDRGYSPLHF.

The J gene is TRBJ1-5, the V gene TRBV6-2 or TRBV6-3, with D possibly TRBD1 on 5 matching bases. Looked up from germline, CDR1 is MNHEY and CDR2 is SVGEGT. This CDR3 has 15 residues. V was shortened by 5 bases and J by 4 bases, with 15 bases between the two germline ends. CDR3 bases: TGTGCCAGCAGTGCCCCCGGGGGGGGGAATCAGCCCCAGCATTTT. This gives the protein CASSAPGGGNQPQHF.